A selection of T cell receptor beta chains follows, all from one sample in a study of graft-versus-host responses after intestinal transplantation. Their target antigens are unknown. Profiled with immunoSEQ multiplex PCR; TCRdb holds only in-frame clones, not every one. The sample lists approximately 89,000 clones; 90% to 95% were seen once. Sequencing was performed on unstimulated CD8+ T cells sorted from spleen or lymph node cells, taken before transplant. The receptors stem from a human donor who was the organ donor for an intestinal transplant. Each CDR3 is given with its conserved first and last residue. A D gene is named only where the DNA matches it firmly. Size values are once, few and many counts, or a class for expanded clones, and some rows have none.

>-|-|TRBJ2-1|TRBV15
CATSTGATSSYEQFF
TGTGCCACCAGCACCGGGGCGACTAGTTCATATGAGCAGTTCTTC
>TRBD2|-|TRBJ2-3|TRBV5-4
CASSPLRLAGRNTQYF
TGTGCCAGCAGCCCATTGCGACTAGCGGGGCGCAATACGCAGTATTTT
>-|-|TRBJ2-3|TRBV19
CASRGPDTQYF
TGTGCCAGCAGGGGCCCAGATACGCAGTATTTT
>TRBD2|-|TRBJ2-7|TRBV5-6
CASSSGTSSYEQYF
TGTGCCAGCAGCTCCGGGACTAGTAGTTACGAGCAGTACTTC
>TRBD1|-|TRBJ2-7|TRBV27
CASSFGDRAYEQYF
TGTGCCAGCAGTTTCGGGGACAGGGCCTACGAGCAGTACTTC
>-|once|TRBJ1-3|TRBV4-3
CASSQDPPTGRGNTIYF
TGCGCCAGCAGCCAAGACCCCCCTACAGGGAGAGGAAACACCATATATTTT
>-|-|TRBJ1-1|TRBV2
CASTYLGGGTEAFF
TGTGCCAGCACCTACCTTGGGGGAGGGACTGAAGCTTTCTTT
>TRBD1|once|TRBJ2-7|TRBV30
CAWSRDRGNEQYF
TGTGCCTGGAGCCGGGACAGGGGGAATGAGCAGTACTTC
>-|-|TRBJ1-1|TRBV9
CASSALDGVLTEAFF
TGTGCCAGCAGCGCCTTAGACGGGGTGCTGACTGAAGCTTTCTTT
>-|-|TRBJ1-3|TRBV28
CATITTGWAIYF
TGTGCCACCATCACAACAGGGTGGGCCATATATTTT
>-|-|TRBJ2-2|TRBV13
CASIQGGSTGELFF
TGTGCCAGCATACAGGGAGGGAGCACCGGGGAGCTGTTTTTT
>-|-|TRBJ2-5|TRBV11-2
CASSSPWRKQETQYF
TGTGCCAGCAGCTCACCTTGGCGGAAACAAGAGACCCAGTACTTC
>TRBD2|once|TRBJ2-1|TRBV18
CASSPGRPLAVYNEQFF
TGTGCCAGCTCACCAGGTCGACCACTAGCGGTGTACAATGAGCAGTTCTTC
>-|-|TRBJ2-5|TRBV25-1
CASSVGGSQYF
TGTGCCAGCAGTGTTGGGGGGAGCCAGTACTTC
>TRBD2|-|TRBJ2-7|TRBV2
CASGEGPVPYEQYF
TGTGCCAGCGGGGAGGGCCCCGTGCCGTACGAGCAGTACTTC
>-|-|TRBJ2-1|TRBV11-3
CASSLAGDNNEQFF
TGTGCCAGCAGCTTAGCGGGAGACAACAATGAGCAGTTCTTC
>-|-|TRBJ1-2|TRBV28
CASSLRGTPYGYTF
TGTGCCAGCAGTTTAAGGGGGACACCTTATGGCTACACCTTC
>TRBD1|-|TRBJ2-7|TRBV6-1
CASSEEGQAGDEQYF
TGTGCCAGCAGTGAGGAAGGACAGGCCGGCGACGAGCAGTACTTC
>-|-|TRBJ1-5|TRBV27
CASSPLTGQPQHF
TGTGCCAGCAGTCCTTTGACAGGACAGCCCCAGCATTTT
>-|-|TRBJ2-1|TRBV5-6
CASSLSSSYNEQFF
TGTGCCAGCAGCTTGTCGTCTTCCTACAATGAGCAGTTCTTC
>-|-|TRBJ1-1|TRBV7-9
CASSLGQGEAFF
TGTGCCAGCAGCTTAGGGCAGGGTGAAGCTTTCTTT
>-|-|TRBJ2-7|TRBV19
CASSPSQAYEQYF
TGTGCCAGTAGTCCATCACAGGCCTACGAGCAGTACTTC
>-|-|TRBJ1-1|TRBV27
CASSPIGGSTEAFF
TGTGCCAGCAGCCCCATCGGTGGTAGCACTGAAGCTTTCTTT
>-|-|TRBJ2-7|TRBV2
CASSEGRGGSYEQYF
TGTGCCAGCAGTGAAGGGAGGGGGGGCTCCTACGAGCAGTACTTC